The rows below give T cell receptor beta chains drawn from one sample of a study of neurological immune-mediated disorders. MiXCR, applied by TCRdb to the 5' RACE reads, yields one record per CDR3 protein. The table has over 60,000 distinct CDR3 sequences, more than 4% seen once. Sequencing was performed on PBMCs. The receptors were gathered from a woman in her fifties or sixties with multiple sclerosis. The CDR3 runs from the conserved cysteine through the conserved F or W. Each record gives: V gene, D gene, J gene, clone size, CDR3 DNA, CDR3 protein. The D gene is left open where the match is weak. Clone size is stated in some rows and not others, as once, few, many or a class when expanded.

>TRBV6-5|-|TRBJ2-3|many
TGTGCCAGCAGTTCGGGGCAGGGTGTCACAGATACGCAGTATTTT
CASSSGQGVTDTQYF
>TRBV25-1|TRBD1|TRBJ1-1|many
TGTGCCAGCAGTGGCCCCCGGGACAGGGGGTTTGAAGCTTTCTTT
CASSGPRDRGFEAFF
>TRBV7-8|-|TRBJ1-6|-
TGTGCCAGCAGCTTACGGGCCAGGATTAATTCACCCCTCAACTTT
CASSLRARINSPLNF
>TRBV10-3|-|TRBJ2-1|many
TGTGCCATCAGTGGACAGGACAGAACAAGCTCCTACAATGAGCAGTTCTTC
CAISGQDRTSSYNEQFF
>TRBV5-1|TRBD1|TRBJ2-1|many
TGCGCCAGCAGCTCGGACAGGGTGGAGTTCTTC
CASSSDRVEFF
>TRBV5-1|-|TRBJ1-2|many
TGCGCCAGCAGCAGCGCGCAGGTCTATGGCTACACCTTC
CASSSAQVYGYTF
>TRBV7-3|-|TRBJ2-2|many
TGTGCCAGCAGATTGGACGGACACCCGACCGGGGAGCTGTTTTTT
CASRLDGHPTGELFF
>TRBV29-1|-|TRBJ1-1|many
TGCAGCGTTTTGCCAGAAAAAGCTTTCTTT
CSVLPEKAFF
>TRBV12-3/TRBV12-4|-|TRBJ1-5|many
TGTGCCAGCAGTCAAGACGGGACAATTAGCAATCAGCCCCAGCATTTT
CASSQDGTISNQPQHF
>TRBV10-3|-|TRBJ1-3|-
TGTGCCATCAGTGTTTCGGGCATCTCTGGAAACACCATATATTTT
CAISVSGISGNTIYF
>TRBV12-3/TRBV12-4|-|TRBJ1-2|many
TGTGCCAGCACGAGAGGCGGGGGCGGTGGCTACACCTTC
CASTRGGGGGYTF
>TRBV5-1|TRBD2|TRBJ2-1|-
TGCGCCAGCAGCTTCCTAGCGGGAGACAATGAGCAGTTCTTC
CASSFLAGDNEQFF
>TRBV29-1|TRBD2|TRBJ2-1|many
TGCAGCGTTGAGCGGCGGGGGGGAAATTGGGAGCAGTTCTTC
CSVERRGGNWEQFF
>TRBV25-1|-|TRBJ1-5|many
TGTGCCAGCAGCCTGATCTCGGAAAATCAGCCCCAGCATTTT
CASSLISENQPQHF
>TRBV5-6|TRBD1|TRBJ1-5|many
TGTGCCAGCAGCTCCACTCGAGACAGGGCGGGCAATCAGCCCCAGCATTTT
CASSSTRDRAGNQPQHF
>TRBV7-2|-|TRBJ1-4|many
TGTGCCAGCAGCTTAGGGCGGGGCAATGAGAAACTGTTTTTT
CASSLGRGNEKLFF
>TRBV7-2|-|TRBJ1-5|many
TGTGCCAGCAGCTCAACTCCTGGAGGGCCCCAGCATTTT
CASSSTPGGPQHF
>TRBV28|-|TRBJ1-5|few
TGTGCCAGCAGACTACTAACCAACTCCGGCAATCAGCCCCAGAATTTT
CASRLLTNSGNQPQNF
>TRBV4-3|TRBD1|TRBJ2-1|many
TGCGCCAGCAGCCAAGGGACAGGGGCTAGGAATGAGCAGTTCTTC
CASSQGTGARNEQFF
>TRBV21-1|-|TRBJ1-5|many
TGTGCCAGCAGCAAATACGGTCAGGGAGGGTCGAGCAATCAGCCCCAGCATTTT
CASSKYGQGGSSNQPQHF
>TRBV12-3/TRBV12-4|-|TRBJ2-1|many
TGTGCCAGCAGACTGATCTCGGGTTTCAATGAGCAGTTCTTC
CASRLISGFNEQFF
>TRBV5-5|-|TRBJ2-5|medium-sized
TGTGCCAGCAGCGAAGGGGACTCAACCCAAGAGACCCAGTACTTC
CASSEGDSTQETQYF
>TRBV6-6|-|TRBJ1-5|many
TGTGCCAGCAACCAACCCGATCAGCCCCAGCATTTT
CASNQPDQPQHF
>TRBV6-6|TRBD1|TRBJ2-5|many
TGTGCCAGCACCCCGTCGGGACAGGGCGGGGAGACCCAGTACTTC
CASTPSGQGGETQYF
>TRBV20-1|-|TRBJ1-2|many
TGCAGTGCTACTGCCGGACGGAGACTTTATGGCTACACCTTC
CSATAGRRLYGYTF